A selection of T cell receptor beta chains follows, all from one sample in a study of T cells in Graves' hyperthyroidism and ophthalmopathy. TCRdb re-called the multiplex PCR reads through MiXCR, storing one row per CDR3 protein. The data show more than 300,000 distinct CDR3 sequences, approximately 17% seen once. Sequenced sample: blood. These receptors were taken from a young man with Graves' ophthalmopathy. The CDR3 runs from the conserved cysteine through the conserved F or W. A D gene is named only where the DNA matches it firmly. Size values are once, few and many counts, or a class for expanded clones, and some rows have none.

many	TRBJ2-1	TRBD2	TRBV7-2	TGTGCCAGCAGCTTACAGGGACTAGCGGGGGGAAATGAGCAGTTCTTC	CASSLQGLAGGNEQFF
NA	TRBJ2-3	NA	TRBV19	TGTGCCAGTAGTATAGGGATCGCTCCGGGGGCTAGCACAGATACGCAGTATTTT	CASSIGIAPGASTDTQYF
NA	TRBJ2-7	NA	TRBV7-9	TGTGCCAGCAGCTTAGGAACGGGAGAGGTCTACGAGCAGTACTTC	CASSLGTGEVYEQYF
few	TRBJ2-1	TRBD2	TRBV28	TGTGCCAGCAGTTTGGTTCAGCGGGGGGGATACAATGAGCAGTTCTTC	CASSLVQRGGYNEQFF
NA	TRBJ2-3	NA	TRBV18	TGTGCCAGCTCACCTCCGAATCTCGGCTCCCTCCCAGATACGCAGTATTTT	CASSPPNLGSLPDTQYF
few	TRBJ1-1	TRBD1	TRBV12-3/TRBV12-4	TGTGCCAGCCCCATTCCGACAGGGGGCGAGGGCACTGAAGCTTTCTTT	CASPIPTGGEGTEAFF
NA	TRBJ1-1	NA	TRBV20-1	TGCAGTGCTAGACAGACGAACACTGAAGCTTTCTTT	CSARQTNTEAFF
few	TRBJ2-4	TRBD2	TRBV6-1	TGTGCCAGCAGTCCTCAGCGGGGGGGCCGTGACATTCAGTACTTC	CASSPQRGGRDIQYF
NA	TRBJ2-1	NA	TRBV7-7	TGTGCCAGCAGCTATACCCCCCTCTATGAGCAGTTCTTC	CASSYTPLYEQFF
many	TRBJ2-5	NA	TRBV6-1	TGTGCCAGCAGTGTGACTATCGAAGAGACCCAGTACTTC	CASSVTIEETQYF
few	TRBJ1-1	NA	TRBV6-1	TGTGCCAGCAGTGAAGCGGCAGGGGTCAACACTGAAGCTTTCTTT	CASSEAAGVNTEAFF
many	TRBJ1-6	NA	TRBV3-1	TGTGCCAGCAGCCAAGGGGTGACTAATTCACCCCTCCACTTT	CASSQGVTNSPLHF
many	TRBJ2-7	NA	TRBV15	TGTGCCACCACGGAAACCTTGACAGACTCCTACGAGCAGTACTTC	CATTETLTDSYEQYF
NA	TRBJ2-1	TRBD2	TRBV7-9	TGTGCCAGCAGTCGGGACTCTAGCGGGGGGATTAGCTCCTACAATGAGCAGTTCTTC	CASSRDSSGGISSYNEQFF
many	TRBJ2-7	NA	TRBV27	TGTGCCAGCAGCACCGGGACAAACCTACGCAAGCAGTACTTC	CASSTGTNLRKQYF
few	TRBJ1-1	NA	TRBV7-9	TGTGCCAGCAGCTTCTTGTTAGGCGACCCGGATGAAGCTTTCTTT	CASSFLLGDPDEAFF
many	TRBJ2-1	TRBD2	TRBV5-1	TGCGCCAGCAGCTTGGACCTAGCGGGGTACAATGAGCAGTTCTTC	CASSLDLAGYNEQFF
many	TRBJ2-5	TRBD2	TRBV20-1	TGCAGTGCCCGACGGGGGGTTCCTCAAGAGACCCAGTACTTC	CSARRGVPQETQYF
NA	TRBJ1-1	NA	TRBV13	TGTGCCAGCAGCTCCTCAGGGCCCACTGAAGCTTTCTTT	CASSSSGPTEAFF
many	TRBJ1-5	TRBD1	TRBV27	TGTGCCAGCAGTTACGGGACAGGGCAGCCCCAGCATTTT	CASSYGTGQPQHF
NA	TRBJ1-5	TRBD1	TRBV19	TGTGCCAGTAGTATAGGAAGGACAGGGTTATTAGGCAATCAGCCCCAGCATTTT	CASSIGRTGLLGNQPQHF
many	TRBJ2-3	TRBD2	TRBV7-8	TGTGCCAGCAGCTTAGCGCGGACTAGGGTTGACACAGATACGCAGTATTTT	CASSLARTRVDTDTQYF
many	TRBJ2-5	NA	TRBV11-2	TGTGCCAGCAGCTTAGGCCCCCAGGGTACGGAGACCCAGTACTTC	CASSLGPQGTETQYF
NA	TRBJ1-1	NA	TRBV5-5	TGCGCCAGCAGCTTGCATTGGGCGGCTGACTTCACTGAAGCTTTCTTT	CASSLHWAADFTEAFF
many	TRBJ1-5	NA	TRBV3-1	TGTGCCAGCAGCCAGGGTCAGGGTACAAGCAATCAGCCCCAGCATTTT	CASSQGQGTSNQPQHF
NA	TRBJ2-2	TRBD2	TRBV12-3/TRBV12-4	TGTGCCAGCACCTCGACTAGCGGGACCGGGGAGCTGTTTTTT	CASTSTSGTGELFF
many	TRBJ2-7	TRBD1	TRBV7-9	TGTGCCAGCAGCGTAGGGACAGGGGGACCCTACGAGCAGTACTTC	CASSVGTGGPYEQYF
NA	TRBJ2-7	TRBD1	TRBV5-1	TGCGCCAGCAGCTTGGGTTGGGACAGGGGGCGCGACGAGCAGTACTTC	CASSLGWDRGRDEQYF
few	TRBJ1-6	TRBD1	TRBV7-6	TGTGCCAGCAGCTTAGAGACAGGGAAAAATTCACCCCTCCACTTT	CASSLETGKNSPLHF
many	TRBJ2-7	NA	TRBV6-1	TGTGCCAGCAGTGAACAGGGCCCCCTCTACGAGCAGTACTTC	CASSEQGPLYEQYF
few	TRBJ1-1	NA	TRBV4-1	TGCGCCAGCAGCCTAACAGGGCAAGAGAACACTGAAGCTTTCTTT	CASSLTGQENTEAFF
many	TRBJ1-5	NA	TRBV28	TGTGCCAGCAGTCCCCCCAGGGGCGGCAATCAGCCCCAGCATTTT	CASSPPRGGNQPQHF
many	TRBJ2-7	TRBD2	TRBV28	TGTGCCAGCAGTTTCGGGGGGGGGCGATCCTACGAGCAGTACTTC	CASSFGGGRSYEQYF
many	TRBJ2-1	TRBD1	TRBV3-1	TGTGCCAGCAGCGTCCGGGACAGCAATGAGCAGTTCTTC	CASSVRDSNEQFF
NA	TRBJ1-1	NA	TRBV29-1	TGCAGCTCCGAGTGGGGAGACGGCACTGAAGCTTTCTTT	CSSEWGDGTEAFF
many	TRBJ2-7	TRBD2	TRBV11-2	TGTGCCAGCAGCGCCCCTAGCGGGGGGTCTCCGCAGTACTTC	CASSAPSGGSPQYF
NA	TRBJ2-1	TRBD2	TRBV11-3	TGTGCCAGCAGACCTTCTGTAGCGGGGGGGGATACCGTCCGGGAGACCCAGTTCTTC	CASRPSVAGGDTVRETQFF
NA	TRBJ2-5	TRBD1	TRBV19	TGTGCCAGTAGTATTCGGGACAGCCAAGAGACCCAGTACTTC	CASSIRDSQETQYF
many	TRBJ2-3	NA	TRBV7-8	TGTGCCAGCAGCCCGGGACTGCAAGCCACAGATACGCAGTATTTT	CASSPGLQATDTQYF
many	TRBJ2-5	TRBD2	TRBV5-5	TGTGCCAGCAGCTTGGGGACTAGCGGGGCCGAGACCCAGTACTTC	CASSLGTSGAETQYF
NA	TRBJ2-3	TRBD2	TRBV7-3	TGTGCCAGCAGCCTCTCCCCAAAGGGTAGCGGGGGCGCAGCAGATACGCAGTATTTT	CASSLSPKGSGGAADTQYF
many	TRBJ2-1	NA	TRBV3-1	TGTGCCAGCAGCCAAGTTGCGGTCGGTGAGCAGTTCTTC	CASSQVAVGEQFF
few	TRBJ2-3	NA	TRBV10-3	TGTGCCATCAGTGACCGAGACCATACAGATACGCAGTATTTT	CAISDRDHTDTQYF
many	TRBJ2-5	NA	TRBV7-8	TGTGCCAGCAGCTCTAAAGCGGGCAGGGGAGAAGAGACCCAGTACTTC	CASSSKAGRGEETQYF
many	TRBJ1-2	TRBD1	TRBV28	TGTGCCAGCAGTCGATCGGGACAGGGGAGGTATGGCTACACCTTC	CASSRSGQGRYGYTF
NA	TRBJ2-3	NA	TRBV28	TGTGCCAGCAGTTTAGAAACGTACAGGGAGGGAGATACGCAGTATTTT	CASSLETYREGDTQYF
many	TRBJ1-4	NA	TRBV9	TGTGCCAGCAGCGTAGAGGCGGGAACTAATGAAAAACTGTTTTTT	CASSVEAGTNEKLFF
NA	TRBJ2-2	TRBD1	TRBV7-9	TGTGCCAGCGGCGTGGGACAGGGGGACACCGGGGAGCTGTTTTTT	CASGVGQGDTGELFF
few	TRBJ2-3	TRBD2	TRBV10-3	TGTGCCATCAGTGAGTCTAGAGCTAGCGGGGGGGGCACAGATACGCAGTATTTT	CAISESRASGGGTDTQYF
few	TRBJ2-5	NA	TRBV24-1	TGTGCCACCAGGAAGGGATCTTGGGAGACCCAGTACTTC	CATRKGSWETQYF
few	TRBJ2-5	NA	TRBV5-4	TGTGCCAGCAGCTATGACACAGGAGAGACCCAGTACTTC	CASSYDTGETQYF
many	TRBJ1-2	NA	TRBV7-9	TGTGCCAGCAGCTTAGTACCGGGCGGCTATGGCTACACCTTC	CASSLVPGGYGYTF
few	TRBJ2-3	NA	TRBV20-1	TGCAGTGCTAGAGATTTACGGACAGATACGCAGTATTTT	CSARDLRTDTQYF
few	TRBJ2-4	NA	TRBV2	TGTGCCAGCTTAACCCTCGGGGGACTAGCCAAAAACATTCAGTACTTC	CASLTLGGLAKNIQYF
many	TRBJ2-7	NA	TRBV13	TGTGCCAGCAGCTTAGATCGAGGCTCCTACGAGCAGTACTTC	CASSLDRGSYEQYF
many	TRBJ1-1	NA	TRBV9	TGTGCCAGCACCACCGGGGGCTACATGAACACTGAAGCTTTCTTT	CASTTGGYMNTEAFF
NA	TRBJ2-1	TRBD2	TRBV29-1	TGCAGCGTTGTAGCGGGGGGGTACAATGAGCAGTTCTTC	CSVVAGGYNEQFF
NA	TRBJ1-5	TRBD1	TRBV12-3/TRBV12-4	TGTGCCAGCAGTCCGCGGACAGGGAGGCCCCAGCATTTT	CASSPRTGRPQHF
few	TRBJ1-2	TRBD1	TRBV11-1	TGTGCCAGCAGCTCCGGACAGGGGACTCCATATGGCTACACCTTC	CASSSGQGTPYGYTF
NA	TRBJ2-1	NA	TRBV9	TGTGCCAGCAGCGTAATATGGGATGAGGATGAGCAGTTCTTC	CASSVIWDEDEQFF